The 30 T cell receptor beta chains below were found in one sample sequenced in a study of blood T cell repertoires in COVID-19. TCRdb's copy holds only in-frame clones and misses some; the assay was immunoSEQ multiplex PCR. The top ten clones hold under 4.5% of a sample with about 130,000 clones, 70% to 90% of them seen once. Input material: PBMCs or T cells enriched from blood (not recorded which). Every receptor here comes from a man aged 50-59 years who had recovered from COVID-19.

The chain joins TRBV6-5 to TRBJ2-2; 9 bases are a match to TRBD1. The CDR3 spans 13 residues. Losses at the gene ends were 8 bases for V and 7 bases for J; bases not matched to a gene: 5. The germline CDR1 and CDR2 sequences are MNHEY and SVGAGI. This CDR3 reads CASHRGQFGELFF. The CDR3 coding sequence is TGTGCCAGCCACAGGGGGCAATTCGGGGAGCTGTTTTTT.

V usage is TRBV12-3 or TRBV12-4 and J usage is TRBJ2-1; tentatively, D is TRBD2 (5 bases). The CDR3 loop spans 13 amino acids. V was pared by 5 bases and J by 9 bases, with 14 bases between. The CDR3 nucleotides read TGTGCCAGCAGTCTCTTGGGCGCGGGTGAGCAGTTCTTC. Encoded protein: CASSLLGAGEQFF.

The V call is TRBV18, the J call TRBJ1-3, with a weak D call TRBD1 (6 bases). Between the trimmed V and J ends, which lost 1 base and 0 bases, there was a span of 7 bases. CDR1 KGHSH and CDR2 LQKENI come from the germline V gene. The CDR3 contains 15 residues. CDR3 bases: TGTGCCAGCTCACCACAGGACAGCTCTGGAAACACCATATATTTT. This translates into CASSPQDSSGNTIYF. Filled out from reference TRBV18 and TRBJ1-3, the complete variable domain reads NAGVMQNPRHLVRRRGQEARLRCSPMKGHSHVYWYRQLPEEGLKFMVYLQKENIIDESGMPKERFSAEFPKEGPSILRIQQVVRGDSAAYFCASSPQDSSGNTIYFGEGSWLTVV.

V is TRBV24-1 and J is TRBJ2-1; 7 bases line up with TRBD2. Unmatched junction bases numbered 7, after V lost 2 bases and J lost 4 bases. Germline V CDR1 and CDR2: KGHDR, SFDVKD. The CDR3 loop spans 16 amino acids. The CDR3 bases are TGTGCCACCAGTGATTATGCTAGCGGAACTTACAATGAGCAGTTCTTC. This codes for CATSDYASGTYNEQFF.

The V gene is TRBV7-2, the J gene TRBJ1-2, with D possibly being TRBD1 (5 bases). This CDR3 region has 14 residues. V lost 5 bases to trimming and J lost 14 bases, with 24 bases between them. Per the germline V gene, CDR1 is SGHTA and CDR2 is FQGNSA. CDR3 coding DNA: TGTGCCAGCAGCCAGCAGGGCCTCCTGAAGATATCGACCTTC. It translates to CASSQQGLLKISTF.

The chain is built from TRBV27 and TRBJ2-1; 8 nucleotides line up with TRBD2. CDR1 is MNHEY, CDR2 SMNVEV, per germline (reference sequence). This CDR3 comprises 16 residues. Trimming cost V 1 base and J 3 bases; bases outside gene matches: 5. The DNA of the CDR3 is TGTGCCAGCAGTTTATTACGCGGGAGGAACTACAATGAGCAGTTCTTC. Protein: CASSLLRGRNYNEQFF.

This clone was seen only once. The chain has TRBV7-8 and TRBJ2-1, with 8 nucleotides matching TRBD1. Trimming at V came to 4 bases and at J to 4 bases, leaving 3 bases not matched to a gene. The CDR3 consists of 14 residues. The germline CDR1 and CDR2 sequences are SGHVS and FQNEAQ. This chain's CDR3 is CASSWGTGYNEQFF. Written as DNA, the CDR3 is TGTGCCAGCAGCTGGGGGACAGGTTACAATGAGCAGTTCTTC.

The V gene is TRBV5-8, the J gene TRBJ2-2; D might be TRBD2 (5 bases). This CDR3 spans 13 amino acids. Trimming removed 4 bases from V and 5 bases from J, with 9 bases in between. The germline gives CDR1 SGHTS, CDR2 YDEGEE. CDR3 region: CASSGRPTGELFF. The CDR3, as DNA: TGTGCCAGCAGCGGGAGACCTACCGGGGAGCTGTTTTTT.

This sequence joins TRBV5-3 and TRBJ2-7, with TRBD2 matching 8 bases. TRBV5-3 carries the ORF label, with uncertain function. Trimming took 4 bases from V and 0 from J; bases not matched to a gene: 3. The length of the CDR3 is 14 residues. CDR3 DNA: TGTGCCAGAAGCCCGGGGGGGGACTCCTACGAGCAGTACTTC. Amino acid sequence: CARSPGGDSYEQYF.

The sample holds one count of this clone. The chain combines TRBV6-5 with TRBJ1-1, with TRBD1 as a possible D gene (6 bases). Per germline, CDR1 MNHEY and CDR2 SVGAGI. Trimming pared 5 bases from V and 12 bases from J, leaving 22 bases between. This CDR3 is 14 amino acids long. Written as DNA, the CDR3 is TGTGCCAGCAGTACCTCAACAGGGATCCGGAGGACTTTCTTT. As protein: CASSTSTGIRRTFF.

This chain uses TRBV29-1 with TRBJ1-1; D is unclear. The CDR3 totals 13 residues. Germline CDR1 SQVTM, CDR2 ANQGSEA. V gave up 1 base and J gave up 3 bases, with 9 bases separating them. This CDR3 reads CSVEVVQYTEAFF. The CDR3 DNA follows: TGCAGCGTTGAAGTAGTCCAATACACTGAAGCTTTCTTT.

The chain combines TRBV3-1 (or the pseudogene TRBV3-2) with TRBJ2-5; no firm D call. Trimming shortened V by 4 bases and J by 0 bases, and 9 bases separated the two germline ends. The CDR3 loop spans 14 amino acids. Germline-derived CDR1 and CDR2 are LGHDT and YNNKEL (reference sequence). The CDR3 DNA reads TGTGCCAGCAGCCCCATACCGGACCAAGAGACCCAGTACTTC. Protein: CASSPIPDQETQYF.

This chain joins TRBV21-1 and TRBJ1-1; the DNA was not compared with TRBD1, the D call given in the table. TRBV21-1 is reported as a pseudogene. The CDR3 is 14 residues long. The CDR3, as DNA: TGTGCCAGCAGCACGACACAGGGGCACACTGAAGCTTTCTTT. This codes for CASSTTQGHTEAFF.

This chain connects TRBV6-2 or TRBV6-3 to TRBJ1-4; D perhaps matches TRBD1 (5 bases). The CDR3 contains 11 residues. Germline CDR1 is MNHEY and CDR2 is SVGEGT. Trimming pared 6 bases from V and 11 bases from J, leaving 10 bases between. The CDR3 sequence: CASSDPGKLFF. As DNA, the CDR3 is TGTGCCAGCAGCGACCCAGGGAAACTGTTTTTT.

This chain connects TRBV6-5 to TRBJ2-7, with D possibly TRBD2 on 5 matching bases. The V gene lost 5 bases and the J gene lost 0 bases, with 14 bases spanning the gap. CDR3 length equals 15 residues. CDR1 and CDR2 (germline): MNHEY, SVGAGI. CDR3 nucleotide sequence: TGTGCCAGCAGTCCCCTCCGGGAACCCTCCTACGAGCAGTACGTC. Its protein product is CASSPLREPSYEQYV.

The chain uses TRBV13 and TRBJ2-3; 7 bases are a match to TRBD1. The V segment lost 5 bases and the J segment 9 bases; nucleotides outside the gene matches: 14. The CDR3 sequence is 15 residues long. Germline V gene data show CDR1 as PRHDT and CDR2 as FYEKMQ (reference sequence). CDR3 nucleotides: TGTGCCAGCAGCACCATGCGACAGGGCGGTGAGACGCAGTATTTT. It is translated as CASSTMRQGGETQYF.

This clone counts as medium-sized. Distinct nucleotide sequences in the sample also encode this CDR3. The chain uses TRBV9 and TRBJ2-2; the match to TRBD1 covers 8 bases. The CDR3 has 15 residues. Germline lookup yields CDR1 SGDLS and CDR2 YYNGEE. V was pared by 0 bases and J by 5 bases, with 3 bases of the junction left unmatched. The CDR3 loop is CASSVETGGTGELFF. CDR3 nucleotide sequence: TGTGCCAGCAGCGTAGAAACAGGGGGGACCGGGGAGCTGTTTTTT.

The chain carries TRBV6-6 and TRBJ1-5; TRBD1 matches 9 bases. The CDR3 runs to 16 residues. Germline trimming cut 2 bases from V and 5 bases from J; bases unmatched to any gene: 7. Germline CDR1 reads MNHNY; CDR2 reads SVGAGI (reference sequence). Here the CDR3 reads CASSYGGQGLDQPQHF. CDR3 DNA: TGTGCCAGCAGTTACGGGGGACAGGGCTTGGATCAGCCCCAGCATTTT.

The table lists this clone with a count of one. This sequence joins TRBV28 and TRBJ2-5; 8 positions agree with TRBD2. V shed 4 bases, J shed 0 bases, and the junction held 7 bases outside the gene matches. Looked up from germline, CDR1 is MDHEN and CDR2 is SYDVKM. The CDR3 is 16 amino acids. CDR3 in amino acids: CASSSRGGRYQETQYF. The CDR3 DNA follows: TGTGCCAGCAGTTCCCGGGGGGGGAGGTACCAAGAGACCCAGTACTTC.

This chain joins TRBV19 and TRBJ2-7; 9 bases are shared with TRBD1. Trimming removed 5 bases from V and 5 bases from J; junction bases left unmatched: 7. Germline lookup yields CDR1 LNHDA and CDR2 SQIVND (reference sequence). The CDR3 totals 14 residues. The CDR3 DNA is TGTGCCAGTAGTCCCGGGACAGGGTTCCACGAGCAGTACTTC. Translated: CASSPGTGFHEQYF.

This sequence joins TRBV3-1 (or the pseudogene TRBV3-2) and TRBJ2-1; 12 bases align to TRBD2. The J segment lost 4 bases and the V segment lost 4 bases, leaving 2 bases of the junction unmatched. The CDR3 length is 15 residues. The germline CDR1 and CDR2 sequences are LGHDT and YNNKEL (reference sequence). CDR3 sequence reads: CASSLGLAGYNEQFF. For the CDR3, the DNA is TGTGCCAGCAGCCTTGGACTAGCGGGGTACAATGAGCAGTTCTTC.

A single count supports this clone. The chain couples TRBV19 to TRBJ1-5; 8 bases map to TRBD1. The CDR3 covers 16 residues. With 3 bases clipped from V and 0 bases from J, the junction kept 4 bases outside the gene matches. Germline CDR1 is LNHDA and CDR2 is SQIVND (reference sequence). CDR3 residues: CASSIDRGLSNQPQHF. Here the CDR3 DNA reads TGTGCCAGTAGTATCGACAGGGGCCTTAGCAATCAGCCCCAGCATTTT.

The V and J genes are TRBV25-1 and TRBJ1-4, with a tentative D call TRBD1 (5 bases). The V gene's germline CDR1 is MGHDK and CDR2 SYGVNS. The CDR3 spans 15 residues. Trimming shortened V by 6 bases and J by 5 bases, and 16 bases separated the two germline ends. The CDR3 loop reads CASSSPGGSNEKLFF. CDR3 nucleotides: TGTGCCAGCAGCTCTCCCGGGGGATCAAATGAAAAACTGTTTTTT.

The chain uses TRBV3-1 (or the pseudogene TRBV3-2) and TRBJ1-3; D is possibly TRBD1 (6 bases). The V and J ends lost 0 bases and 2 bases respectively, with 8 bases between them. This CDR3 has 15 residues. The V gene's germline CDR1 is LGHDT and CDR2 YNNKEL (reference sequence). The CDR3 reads CASSQDSGAGNTIYF. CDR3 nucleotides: TGTGCCAGCAGCCAAGACTCAGGGGCTGGAAACACCATATATTTT.

CDR3 sequence reads: CAFGRDSNQPQHF. The CDR3 DNA follows: TGTGCCTTCGGGCGGGATTCCAATCAGCCCCAGCATTTT. The chain joins TRBV2 to TRBJ1-5; D unclear. Trimming pared 11 bases from V and 3 bases from J, leaving 14 bases between. Germline CDR1 and CDR2: SNHLY and FYNNEI. CDR3 size: 13 residues.

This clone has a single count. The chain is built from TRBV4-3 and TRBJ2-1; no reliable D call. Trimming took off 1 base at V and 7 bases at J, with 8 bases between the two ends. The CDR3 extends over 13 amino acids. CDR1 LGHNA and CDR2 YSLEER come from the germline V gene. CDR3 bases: TGCGCCAGCAGCCAAGCTGGAGAAAATGAGCAGTTCTTC. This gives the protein CASSQAGENEQFF.

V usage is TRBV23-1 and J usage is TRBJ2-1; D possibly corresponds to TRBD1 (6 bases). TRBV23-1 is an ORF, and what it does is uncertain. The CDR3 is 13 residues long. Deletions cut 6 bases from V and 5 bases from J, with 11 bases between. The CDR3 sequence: CASRPSGDNEQFF. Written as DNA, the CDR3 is TGCGCCAGCAGACCCTCAGGGGACAATGAGCAGTTCTTC.

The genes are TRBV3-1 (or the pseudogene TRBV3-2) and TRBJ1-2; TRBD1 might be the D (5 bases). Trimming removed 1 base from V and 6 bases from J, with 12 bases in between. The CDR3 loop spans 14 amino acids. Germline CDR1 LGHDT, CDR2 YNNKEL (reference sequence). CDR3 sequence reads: CASSQGTSANGYTF. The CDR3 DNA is TGTGCCAGCAGCCAAGGGACATCGGCGAATGGCTACACCTTC.

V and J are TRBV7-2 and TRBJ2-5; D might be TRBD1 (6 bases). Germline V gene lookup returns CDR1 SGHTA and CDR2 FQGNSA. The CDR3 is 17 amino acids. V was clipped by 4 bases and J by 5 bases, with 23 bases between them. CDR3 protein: CASSSSPLGPRGETQYF. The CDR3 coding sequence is TGTGCCAGCAGCTCAAGCCCTCTCGGTCCAAGGGGGGAGACCCAGTACTTC.

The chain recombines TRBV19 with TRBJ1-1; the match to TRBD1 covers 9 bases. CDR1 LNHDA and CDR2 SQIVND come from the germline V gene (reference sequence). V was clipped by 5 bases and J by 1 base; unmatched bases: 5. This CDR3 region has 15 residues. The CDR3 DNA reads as TGTGCCAGTAGTCAATCGGGACAGGGGAACACTGAAGCTTTCTTT. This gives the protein CASSQSGQGNTEAFF.